Below, 25 T cell receptor beta chains from the same sample are listed, as sequenced in a study of control samples from healthy donors and cancer patients. Clones were read by immunoSEQ multiplex PCR, and TCRdb kept only the in-frame ones, dropping some. The sample has some 120,000 clones, 85% to 95% seen once. Sample: PBMCs. These TCRs come from a man aged 45 to 65 with head and neck cancer.

This chain links TRBV6-5 with TRBJ1-2, with 9 bases fitting TRBD1. V dropped 9 bases and J dropped 7; count of bases not matched to a gene: 6. The CDR3 sequence is 12 residues long. The V gene's germline CDR1 is MNHEY and CDR2 SVGAGI. Written as DNA, the CDR3 is TGTGCCAGTCAACAGGGGGCAAGTGGCTACACCTTC. Translating gives CASQQGASGYTF.

The rearrangement uses TRBV6-6 and TRBJ2-7; possible D gene TRBD1, 6 bases. The CDR3 extends over 13 amino acids. CDR1 is MNHNY and CDR2 is SVGAGI in the germline V gene (reference sequence). Trimming pared 4 bases from V and 7 bases from J, leaving 14 bases between. CDR3 nucleotides: TGTGCCAGCAGTTGGGACAACACGGGGGAGCAGTACTTC. This gives the protein CASSWDNTGEQYF.

This sequence joins TRBV10-3 and TRBJ1-1, with D unresolved. The CDR3 covers 13 residues. V shed 8 bases and J shed 2 bases, with 12 bases lying between them. The germline CDR1 and CDR2 sequences are ENHRY and SYGVKD. CDR3 DNA: TGTGCCATCTCCGGACTTGGCAACACTGAAGCTTTCTTT. This codes for CAISGLGNTEAFF.

This chain connects TRBV6-1 to TRBJ2-3, with 7 bases aligning to TRBD1. CDR3 length: 17 residues. CDR1 is MNHNS and CDR2 is SASEGT in the germline V gene. After removal of 4 bases from V and 2 bases from J, the junction contained 12 bases not matched to a gene. The CDR3: CASSGKGQVSYTDTQYF. In DNA form, the CDR3 reads TGTGCCAGCAGTGGGAAAGGACAGGTCTCGTACACAGATACGCAGTATTTT.

The V and J genes are TRBV9 and TRBJ2-1; no clear D. V was shortened by 3 bases and J by 8 bases, with 6 bases between the two germline ends. CDR3 length equals 11 residues. Germline-derived CDR1 and CDR2 are SGDLS and YYNGEE. The CDR3 nucleotides are TGTGCCAGCAGCGACGCCTATGAGCAGTTCTTC. Translation: CASSDAYEQFF. The entire variable domain, with the rest obtained from reference TRBV9 and TRBJ2-1, is as follows: DSGVTQTPKHLITATGQRVTLRCSPRSGDLSVYWYQQSLDQGLQFLIQYYNGEERAKGNILERFSAQQFPDLHSELNLSSLELGDSALYFCASSDAYEQFFGPGTRLTVL.

The rearrangement links TRBV6-6 to TRBJ2-7, with 8 bases matching TRBD1. There are 20 residues in the CDR3. The V gene end was trimmed by 6 bases and the J gene end by 3 bases; junction bases not matched to a gene: 25. Germline-derived CDR1 and CDR2 are MNHNY and SVGAGI (reference sequence). DNA for the CDR3: TGTGCCAGCAGCAGTTTCCCGGACAGGGCCCGCCGACCCGCGAACTACGAGCAGTACTTC. Amino acids: CASSSFPDRARRPANYEQYF.

CDR3 residues: CASSKVRTGGQETQYF. CDR3 nucleotides: TGTGCCAGCAGTAAAGTGAGGACAGGGGGACAAGAGACCCAGTACTTC. This chain connects TRBV6-1 to TRBJ2-5, with 10 bases aligning to TRBD1. With 5 bases clipped from V and 2 bases from J, the junction kept 8 bases outside the gene matches. Per the germline V gene, CDR1 is MNHNS and CDR2 is SASEGT. The CDR3 runs to 16 residues.

This chain uses TRBV16 with TRBJ1-6, with 8 bases that match TRBD1. The V gene end was trimmed by 4 bases and the J gene end by 8 bases; junction bases not matched to a gene: 1. Germline V lookup: CDR1 KGHSY, CDR2 FQNENV. The length of the CDR3 is 13 residues. The CDR3 loop is CASSPDRDSPLHF. The CDR3 bases are TGTGCCAGCAGCCCGGACAGGGATTCACCCCTCCACTTT. Drawing the rest from reference TRBV16 and TRBJ1-6, the complete variable domain is GEEVAQTPKHLVRGEGQKAKLYCAPIKGHSYVFWYQQVLKNEFKFLISFQNENVFDETGMPKERFSAKCLPNSPCSLEIQATKLEDSAVYFCASSPDRDSPLHFGNGTRLTVT.

V usage is TRBV4-2 and J usage is TRBJ2-3, with no clear D. The CDR3 is 14 residues long. Trimming shortened V by 3 bases and J by 2 bases, and 9 bases separated the two germline ends. In germline, CDR1 is LGHNA, CDR2 YNFKEQ. The CDR3 nucleotides read TGTGCCAGCAGCCAGCTAAGGGACACAGATACGCAGTATTTT. Its translation is CASSQLRDTDTQYF.

The V call is TRBV5-1, the J call TRBJ2-7, with D possibly matching TRBD2 (5 bases). V gave up 3 bases and J gave up 0 bases, with 16 bases separating them. Per the germline V gene, CDR1 is SGHRS and CDR2 is YFSETQ. CDR3 length: 16 residues. The CDR3 region is CASSSPFPGSSYEQYF. The DNA of the CDR3 is TGCGCCAGCAGCTCCCCCTTTCCGGGGAGCTCCTACGAGCAGTACTTC.

The chain couples TRBV12-3 or TRBV12-4 to TRBJ2-7; no firm D call. The CDR3 runs 13 residues. Trimming cost V 3 bases and J 1 base, with 7 bases left between them. The CDR3 loop reads CASSFRSSYEQYF. CDR3 sequence (DNA): TGTGCCAGCAGTTTCCGGAGTTCCTACGAGCAGTACTTC.

This sequence joins TRBV2 and TRBJ1-5; D ambiguous. V lost 2 bases to trimming and J lost 0 bases, with 2 bases between them. The CDR3 sequence is 13 residues long. CDR1 is SNHLY, CDR2 FYNNEI, per germline. The CDR3: CASSENSNQPQHF. DNA for the CDR3: TGTGCCAGCAGTGAAAATAGCAATCAGCCCCAGCATTTT.

This chain uses TRBV11-2 with TRBJ2-7; tentatively, D is TRBD2 (5 bases). The CDR3 loop spans 14 amino acids. Trimming removed 1 base from V and 7 bases from J, with 14 bases in between. Germline assignment: CDR1 SGHAT and CDR2 FQNNGV. The CDR3 nucleotides are TGTGCCAGCAGCTTAGGTGGGTCGGGATGGGAGCAGTACTTC. Residues: CASSLGGSGWEQYF. Using reference TRBV11-2 and TRBJ2-7 for the parts outside the CDR3, the full variable domain is EAGVAQSPRYKIIEKRQSVAFWCNPISGHATLYWYQQILGQGPKLLIQFQNNGVVDDSQLPKDRFSAERLKGVDSTLKIQPAKLEDSAVYLCASSLGGSGWEQYFGPGTRLTVT.

This clone was seen once. The chain carries TRBV18 and TRBJ2-5, with 7 bases identical to TRBD1. Trimming at V came to 6 bases and at J to 5 bases, leaving 15 bases not matched to a gene. Germline V gives CDR1 KGHSH, CDR2 LQKENI. The CDR3 runs to 16 residues. The CDR3 DNA reads as TGTGCCAGCTCGCCCAGACAATTACAGGGGCCGGAGACCCAGTACTTC. This translates into CASSPRQLQGPETQYF.

The chain has TRBV5-1 and TRBJ1-2, with 9 positions matching TRBD1. Looked up from germline, CDR1 is SGHRS and CDR2 is YFSETQ. J lost 7 bases, V lost 3 bases, and 7 bases had no gene match. CDR3 size: 14 residues. CDR3 protein: CASSSDRGLGGYTF. In DNA form, the CDR3 reads TGCGCCAGCAGCTCGGACAGGGGTTTGGGTGGCTACACCTTC.

This chain connects TRBV24-1 to TRBJ1-1; no clear D. The germline gives CDR1 KGHDR, CDR2 SFDVKD. With 3 bases removed from V and 3 bases from J, the gap between germline ends came to 7 bases. CDR3 length equals 13 residues. The CDR3 DNA reads TGTGCCACCAGTGATCCTAACCACACTGAAGCTTTCTTT. Its protein is CATSDPNHTEAFF.

The chain combines TRBV4-3 with TRBJ2-1; TRBD2 matches 12 bases. The J segment lost 4 bases and the V segment lost 1 base, leaving 5 bases of the junction unmatched. Germline CDR1 reads LGHNA; CDR2 reads YSLEER. CDR3 length equals 17 residues. The CDR3 region has the DNA TGCGCCAGCAGCCAAGCTGAAACTAGCGGGGGGTACAATGAGCAGTTCTTC. Amino acid sequence: CASSQAETSGGYNEQFF.

The CDR3 is CSVKSGGAGLYEQYF. As DNA, the CDR3 is TGCAGCGTGAAGTCAGGGGGCGCGGGGCTCTACGAGCAGTACTTC. The chain couples TRBV29-1 to TRBJ2-7; 8 nucleotides line up with TRBD1. Germline V gene lookup returns CDR1 SQVTM and CDR2 ANQGSEA. V shed 6 bases and J 3 bases; nucleotides not matched to a gene: 13. The CDR3 is made up of 15 amino acids.

V is TRBV18 and J is TRBJ2-5; 7 bases are shared with TRBD1. V shed 6 bases and J 1 base; nucleotides not matched to a gene: 8. The germline CDR1 and CDR2 sequences are KGHSH and LQKENI. CDR3 length: 15 amino acids. CDR3 residues: CASSQQRGRQETQYF. CDR3 DNA sequence: TGTGCCAGCTCGCAACAGAGGGGGCGCCAAGAGACCCAGTACTTC.

V gene TRBV5-4 combines with J gene TRBJ1-6; no firm D call. This CDR3 has 13 amino acids. Trimming took off 0 bases at V and 8 bases at J, with 6 bases between the two ends. Germline V gives CDR1 SGHNT, CDR2 YYREEE (reference sequence). CDR3 protein: CASSLGLDSPLHF. The CDR3 DNA reads as TGTGCCAGCAGCTTGGGTCTGGATTCACCCCTCCACTTT.

The genes are TRBV28 and TRBJ1-5; D gene ambiguous. The germline V gene has CDR1 MDHEN and CDR2 SYDVKM. This CDR3 has 11 residues. Deletions cut 2 bases from V and 7 bases from J, with 3 bases between. The CDR3: CASSLTQPQHF. As DNA, the CDR3 is TGTGCCAGCAGTTTAACCCAGCCCCAGCATTTT.

The chain uses TRBV28 and TRBJ1-2; D call uncertain. Trimming shortened V by 7 bases and J by 8 bases, and 20 bases separated the two germline ends. The CDR3 is 14 amino acids. Germline CDR1 and CDR2: MDHEN and SYDVKM. In DNA form, the CDR3 reads TGTGCCAGCACCCCATGGGGTGGTAAGAGCGGCTACACCTTC. Translation: CASTPWGGKSGYTF.

This chain connects TRBV7-3 to TRBJ1-1; perhaps TRBD1 as D (5 bases). From germline, CDR1 is SGHTA and CDR2 FQGTGA. The CDR3 runs to 13 residues. Trimming cost V 8 bases and J 8 bases, with 18 bases left between them. In nucleotides, the CDR3 is TGTGCCAGCGAGGTATGGCAGGGATCCGAAGCTTTCTTT. This sequence encodes CASEVWQGSEAFF.

The chain employs TRBV4-1 and TRBJ2-1; D gene uncertain. Germline lookup yields CDR1 MGHRA and CDR2 YSYEKL. With 5 bases removed from V and 7 bases from J, the gap between germline ends came to 6 bases. The CDR3 totals 11 residues. The CDR3 reads CASSVENEQFF. CDR3 nucleotides: TGCGCCAGCAGCGTCGAGAATGAGCAGTTCTTC.

This chain uses TRBV19 with TRBJ1-6, with 11 bases lining up with TRBD1. In germline, CDR1 is LNHDA, CDR2 SQIVND (reference sequence). This CDR3 is 14 amino acids long. V was clipped by 4 bases and J by 9 bases; unmatched bases: 2. CDR3 in amino acids: CASSTGTGGSPLHF. The CDR3 DNA reads TGTGCCAGTAGTACCGGGACAGGGGGTTCACCCCTCCACTTT. Variable domain in full (rest from reference TRBV19 and TRBJ1-6): DGGITQSPKYLFRKEGQNVTLSCEQNLNHDAMYWYRQDPGQGLRLIYYSQIVNDFQKGDIAEGYSVSREKKESFPLTVTSAQKNPTAFYLCASSTGTGGSPLHFGNGTRLTVT.